This entry describes one T cell receptor beta chain. The antigen is undetermined. Germline is not matched at one junction end, which may reflect a read error. These data come from a study of beta chain features in type 1 diabetes. CDR3 length: 18 amino acids. CDR1 and CDR2 (germline): SGDLS, YYNGEE. Sorting based on CD45RO/CCR7/CD25/CD127/CD95/CD27 separated CD4+ naive, central memory, regulatory and stem cell-like memory cells. Study findings and constraints: It was among patients, rather than healthy donors, that naive, central memory and Treg TCRB repertoires appeared more similar. In every one of the four CD4+ subsets, TCRB CDR3s were moderately but significantly shorter in Type 1 diabetes patients. HLA influence on TCRB rearrangement stayed unresolved here.

Every bit of the isolated RNA underwent reverse transcription, so sequencing read expressed TCRB transcripts. Sequencing was performed with immunoSEQ multiplex PCR; in TCRdb, only in-frame clones are kept and a portion is missing. The sample includes fewer than 650,000 clones, around 15% of them seen just once. The chain joins TRBV9 to TRBJ2-1; TRBD2 agrees at 11 bases. The origin of this receptor is a man aged 18 to 29 in good health. Sequenced: naive CD4+ T cells from blood. The CDR3 sequence is CASSVALAGVPSHNEQFF. The CDR3 coding sequence is TGTGCCAGCAGCGTAGCACTAGCGGGAGTTCCCTCCCACAATGAGCAGTTCTTC.